A single sample is the source of the 20 T cell receptor beta chains below, sequenced in a study of T cells expressing NK-cell markers. TCRdb re-analyzed the 5' RACE reads; it lists each CDR3 protein once, without DNA. Listed are hundreds of thousands of distinct CDR3 sequences; around 5.2% falls within the top ten. Material: blood T cells: a sorted CD56 or NKG2C T cell subset, CD4+ or CD8+ T cells, or bulk PBMC T cells (not recorded which). These receptors came from a man aged 18 to 69 in good health.

The CDR3 reads CASSPRTSGGTPDTQYF. The J gene is TRBJ2-3, the V gene TRBV5-1; there is no DNA to check the TCRdb D call of TRBD2. CDR3 size: 17 residues. Germline CDR1 and CDR2: SGHRS and YFSETQ.

The rearrangement joins TRBV19 to TRBJ1-5; TCRdb's D call, TRBD1, is unchecked because there is no DNA. Germline CDR1 reads LNHDA; CDR2 reads SQIVND (reference sequence). CDR3 size: 15 residues. CDR3 in amino acids: CASKLYRGSNQPQHF.

The chain carries TRBV5-1 and TRBJ2-1; TCRdb designates TRBD1, a call that cannot be tested without DNA. The germline V gene encodes CDR1 SGHRS and CDR2 YFSETQ. The CDR3 contains 16 residues. The CDR3 here is CASSIIEGGIDNEQFF. The full variable domain, rest sourced from reference TRBV5-1 and TRBJ2-1, is KAGVTQTPRYLIKTRGQQVTLSCSPISGHRSVSWYQQTPGQGLQFLFEYFSETQRNKGNFPGRFSGRQFSNSRSEMNVSTLELGDSALYLCASSIIEGGIDNEQFFGPGTRLTVL.

The genes are TRBV6-1 and TRBJ2-1; TCRdb calls TRBD1, which cannot be checked without DNA. Germline V gives CDR1 MNHNS, CDR2 SASEGT. The CDR3 is 13 residues long. CDR3: CASRDHNRDEQFF.

The rearrangement uses TRBV5-1 and TRBJ2-4. Germline V gives CDR1 SGHRS, CDR2 YFSETQ. The CDR3 loop spans 12 amino acids. This CDR3 reads CASSLGSQKQYF.

The chain couples TRBV20-1 to TRBJ1-2; TCRdb proposes TRBD1, but this gene call is untestable without DNA. The CDR3 spans 14 residues. Per the germline V gene, CDR1 is DFQATT and CDR2 is SNEGSKA (reference sequence). CDR3 loop: CSASHTTGYYGYTF.

The chain employs TRBV7-2 and TRBJ2-3; the D call from TCRdb, TRBD2, cannot be confirmed without DNA. The CDR3 contains 19 residues. Germline-derived CDR1 and CDR2 are SGHTA and FQGNSA. CDR3: CASSLAFRSGLGATDTQYF.

The chain has TRBV10-3 and TRBJ2-7; TCRdb outputs TRBD1, but without DNA this stays unchecked. The CDR3 totals 14 residues. Germline assignment: CDR1 ENHRY and CDR2 SYGVKD. The CDR3 region is CAISAGQGFYEQYF.

The chain couples TRBV5-6 to TRBJ2-5; the D call of TRBD2 rests on TCRdb alone, since no DNA is present to check it. CDR3 length: 14 amino acids. CDR1 is SGHDT and CDR2 is YYEEEE in the germline V gene. The CDR3 loop reads CASSLPLGQETQYF.

V and J are TRBV7-2 and TRBJ2-2. The CDR3 length is 16 residues. CDR1 is SGHTA, CDR2 FQGNSA, per germline. This CDR3 is CASSDLWLANTGELFF.

The chain links TRBV20-1 to TRBJ2-3; TCRdb gives TRBD1 as the D gene, but with no DNA this cannot be confirmed. The CDR3 spans 13 residues. From germline, CDR1 is DFQATT and CDR2 SNEGSKA (reference sequence). CDR3: CSARENYMAPGYF.

V gene TRBV6-5 combines with J gene TRBJ1-1; the TCRdb D gene call, TRBD1, has no DNA to confirm it. Germline V lookup: CDR1 MNHEY, CDR2 SVGAGI. This CDR3 has 15 amino acids. CDR3 sequence reads: CASSYSGARGTEAFF.

The rearrangement uses TRBV29-1 and TRBJ2-5; TCRdb indicates TRBD1, and absent DNA this call remains unverified. This CDR3 comprises 14 residues. Germline CDR1 SQVTM, CDR2 ANQGSEA. CDR3 loop: CSAQDRGTGEAQYF.

The chain has TRBV5-1 and TRBJ2-5; TCRdb gives TRBD1 as the D gene, but with no DNA this cannot be confirmed. The CDR3 contains 17 residues. Germline assignment: CDR1 SGHRS and CDR2 YFSETQ. This CDR3 reads CASSSNSGGSVQETQYF.

This rearrangement joins TRBV5-6 to TRBJ1-1; the D gene TCRdb calls, TRBD1, cannot be checked with no DNA. Germline assignment: CDR1 SGHDT and CDR2 YYEEEE. This CDR3 region has 16 residues. CDR3 in amino acids: CASSLGFRGANTEAFF.

The rearrangement links TRBV5-4 to TRBJ1-2; TCRdb picks TRBD1, but there is no DNA to check that call. The germline V gene encodes CDR1 SGHNT and CDR2 YYREEE (reference sequence). This CDR3 contains 15 residues. CDR3 region: CASSHGQGIDYGYTF.

The rearrangement links TRBV6-1 to TRBJ2-1; the D call from TCRdb, TRBD2, cannot be confirmed without DNA. The CDR3 is made up of 14 amino acids. CDR1 MNHNS and CDR2 SASEGT come from the germline V gene. CDR3 loop: CASSRIAGNNEQFF.

The V and J genes are TRBV2 and TRBJ2-1; checking the TCRdb D call of TRBD1 is not possible without DNA. Looked up from germline, CDR1 is SNHLY and CDR2 is FYNNEI. This CDR3 comprises 14 residues. The CDR3 sequence is CASSKGGAYNEQFF.

The chain couples TRBV5-1 to TRBJ2-7; the TCRdb call, TRBD1, lacks DNA for checking. The CDR3 has 15 amino acids. In germline, CDR1 is SGHRS, CDR2 YFSETQ. This CDR3 is CASSLGTGDTYEQYF.

The gene calls are TRBV29-1 and TRBJ2-1; TCRdb's assignment of TRBD1 cannot be checked, as there is no DNA. In germline, CDR1 is SQVTM, CDR2 ANQGSEA. CDR3 length: 16 amino acids. CDR3 protein: CSVEGKVGQGYNEQFF.